This T cell receptor (beta chain) derives from a study of T cells in Graves' hyperthyroidism and ophthalmopathy. This clonotype was observed at least ten times. RNA transcripts gave rise to amplified TCR beta CDR3 regions. First-round RT-PCR targeting the TCR CDR3 was performed with the HTBI primer set. In TCRdb, the multiplex PCR reads were re-called with MiXCR into one record per CDR3 protein. The sample lists 660,000 or so distinct CDR3 sequences, less than 25% seen once, with approximately 30% in the top ten. The source of the PBMCs was less than 12 ml of fresh peripheral blood. The length of the CDR3 is 16 residues. Trimming at V came to 5 bases and at J to 2 bases, leaving 5 bases not matched to a gene. The germline V gene has CDR1 MNHEY and CDR2 SMNVEV (reference sequence).

This TCR came from a man aged 25 to 40 with Graves' ophthalmopathy. The rearrangement links TRBV27 to TRBJ2-7; 14 nucleotides align to TRBD2. The sample was blood. Here the CDR3 DNA reads TGTGCCAGCAGTACCACGACTAGCGGGAGGGCCTACGAGCAGTACTTC. Translated, it gives CASSTTTSGRAYEQYF.